The source of this T cell receptor (beta chain) is a study of OX40 agonist ivuxolimab in advanced cancers. Study-level results: CD8+ T cells (on average) carried more expanded clones than CD4+ T cells. Among the lowest peripheral clonal expansion occurred in 0.1-3.0 mg/kg partial responders.

Repertoires were generated with immunoSEQ multiplex PCR, while TCRdb's copy carries only in-frame clones and drops some. The sample carries about 69,000 clones, 80% to 85% recorded once. CDR3 size: 14 residues. With 4 bases clipped from V and 5 bases from J, the junction kept 3 bases outside the gene matches. CDR1 is SGDLS, CDR2 YYNGEE, per germline. As concerns this clone: Its specificity is not known.

This chain connects TRBV9 to TRBJ1-6, with 7 bases lining up with TRBD1. Specimen: CD4+ or CD8+ T cells sorted from blood, collected in a trial of the OX40 agonist ivuxolimab. The source of this sequence is an adult with an advanced solid tumor such as melanoma, head and neck, liver or kidney cancer. CDR3 protein: CASSSGTDNSPLHF. The DNA of the CDR3 is TGTGCCAGCAGCTCAGGGACAGATAATTCACCCCTCCACTTT.